Shown below are 7 T cell receptor beta chains from a single sample sequenced in a study of identical twins' blood T cells. TCRdb independently ran MiXCR on the 5' RACE reads; one entry per CDR3 protein. The table includes about 370,000 distinct CDR3 sequences, about 28% detected once. The sequencing input was PBMCs. The receptors come from a woman between 18 and 55 years old in good health.

The chain combines TRBV3-1 with TRBJ2-7, with D hard to call. Germline assignment: CDR1 LGHDT and CDR2 YNNKEL (reference sequence). With 3 bases removed from V and 0 bases from J, the gap between germline ends came to 3 bases. The CDR3 length is 12 residues. DNA of the CDR3: TGTGCCAGCAGCCACTCCTCCTACGAGCAGTACTTC. Protein product: CASSHSSYEQYF.

The chain employs TRBV5-1 and TRBJ2-1; 11 nucleotides align to TRBD2. The CDR3 runs 16 residues. V trimming: 3 bases; J trimming: 2 bases; junction bases outside the gene matches: 4. Germline V gene data show CDR1 as SGHRS and CDR2 as YFSETQ. The CDR3 reads CASSWTSGRTYNEQFF. For the CDR3, the DNA is TGCGCCAGCAGCTGGACTAGCGGGCGCACCTACAATGAGCAGTTCTTC.

The sample holds a few counts of this clonotype. The chain carries TRBV3-1 and TRBJ1-1; D uncertain. The length of the CDR3 is 14 residues. V lost 3 bases and J lost 4, with 12 bases in between. Germline V CDR1 and CDR2: LGHDT, YNNKEL (reference sequence). CDR3 sequence: CASSQADLGTEAFF. The CDR3 DNA follows: TGTGCCAGCAGCCAGGCGGACCTCGGCACTGAAGCTTTCTTT.

This clonotype occurred a few times. The CDR3 spells CASSHFGIGNTEAFF. The CDR3 DNA reads as TGTGCCAGCAGCCATTTTGGGATCGGGAACACTGAAGCTTTCTTT. The chain joins TRBV3-1 to TRBJ1-1; D gene ambiguous. CDR3 size: 15 residues. The germline gives CDR1 LGHDT, CDR2 YNNKEL (reference sequence). V was trimmed by 3 bases and J by 1 base, leaving 12 bases between them. The variable domain in full, completed from reference TRBV3-1 and TRBJ1-1, reads DTAVSQTPKYLVTQMGNDKSIKCEQNLGHDTMYWYKQDSKKFLKIMFSYNNKELIINETVPNRFSPKSPDKAHLNLHINSLELGDSAVYFCASSHFGIGNTEAFFGQGTRLTVV.

This clonotype occurred a few times. V and J are TRBV3-1 and TRBJ1-5; no definite D call. Germline V gives CDR1 LGHDT, CDR2 YNNKEL (reference sequence). The germline V and J ends were trimmed by 0 bases and 6 bases, with 15 bases remaining between them. The CDR3 totals 16 residues. CDR3 in amino acids: CASSQDLPGRVQPQHF. The CDR3 coding sequence is TGTGCCAGCAGCCAAGACCTCCCTGGGCGGGTTCAGCCCCAGCATTTT.

This clonotype was counted ten times or more. The V and J genes are TRBV28 and TRBJ1-1; D ambiguous. Trimming removed 3 bases from V and 1 base from J, with 9 bases in between. The length of the CDR3 is 14 residues. Germline V gene sequence: CDR1 MDHEN, CDR2 SYDVKM. The CDR3 DNA sequence: TGTGCCAGCAGTTTCGGACGGACGAACACTGAAGCTTTCTTT. This codes for CASSFGRTNTEAFF.

This clonotype has a count of ten or more. The gene calls are TRBV20-1 and TRBJ1-1; D gene uncertain. V was cut by 1 base and J by 0 bases, with 9 bases left in between. Per germline, CDR1 DFQATT and CDR2 SNEGSKA (reference sequence). There are 14 residues in the CDR3. CDR3: CSARAVGLNTEAFF. CDR3 nucleotide sequence: TGCAGTGCTAGAGCCGTGGGCTTGAACACTGAAGCTTTCTTT.